This TCR beta chain emerged from a study of blood T cell repertoires in COVID-19. As processed by the authors: Reference gene primer amplification gave nucleated cell count estimates. Produced via immunoSEQ multiplex PCR; TCRdb's table is partial and in-frame only. V and J calls and clone size follow that table, whereas D and trimming were derived from the DNA. Altogether some 320,000 clones are present, over 85% being singletons, with the ten largest covering roughly 2.9%. This CDR3 has 13 residues. Looked up from germline, CDR1 is SQVTM and CDR2 is ANQGSEA. V shed 8 bases and J shed 0 bases, with 11 bases lying between them. This clone was observed a few times. No more than 2 weeks before study entry, exposed participants had met a case of COVID-19.

The clonotype comes from a woman in her forties or fifties who had been exposed to COVID-19. This rearrangement joins TRBV29-1 to TRBJ1-3; no definite D call. Sample: PBMCs or T cells enriched from blood (not recorded which). The CDR3 bases are TGCAGCATCACGGGATTCTCTGGAAACACCATATATTTT. This sequence encodes CSITGFSGNTIYF.